This TCR beta chain appears in the sequencing data of a study of blood T cells in healthy people across ages. Findings and caveats of the study: Higher diversity and more naive CD4+ cells were features of long-lived donors, compared to aged donors.

For the second PCR, which ran for about 7 to 11 cycles, a sample-barcoded 5' primer and a J-beta primer mix were used. All cDNA molecules were each tagged by a template-switch adaptor with 12 random nucleotides. TCRdb used MiXCR to reprocess the 5' RACE reads, holding one entry per CDR3 protein. The sample includes hundreds of thousands of distinct CDR3 sequences, about 53% of them seen just once. V was clipped by 4 bases and J by 5 bases; unmatched bases: 9. Germline-derived CDR1 and CDR2 are SQVTM and ANQGSEA. CDR3 length: 14 amino acids. Remarks on this clonotype: The antigen remains unidentified.

The study drew donors from healthy Caucasian individuals in Russia aged roughly 6 to 95. Collection of ten milliliters of peripheral blood was performed for each donor. This sequence joins TRBV29-1 and TRBJ2-7, with 9 bases lining up with TRBD1. Material: blood. This clonotype was obtained from a man aged 55-75 years in good health. The CDR3 is CSVGRGTGSDEQYF. The CDR3 DNA is TGCAGCGTTGGGAGGGGGACAGGGTCCGACGAGCAGTACTTC.